This passage covers 7 T cell receptor beta chains from one sample sequenced in a study of CD8+ T cells in alopecia areata. RNA extraction was followed by reverse transcription into cDNA, which acted as the sequencing template. The method was immunoSEQ multiplex PCR; TCRdb's version includes in-frame clones alone and lacks a portion of them. Here the sample spans 100,000 to 120,000 clones, roughly 50% being singletons. Treatment indicated: oral pan-JAK inhibitor, 5-10 mg twice daily. Source: CD4+ T cells sorted from blood, taken at week 24, from a patient treated with tofacitinib. These receptors were obtained from a human donor with alopecia areata.

This rearrangement joins TRBV27 to TRBJ2-3, with a possible D match to TRBD2 (5 bases). This CDR3 comprises 13 residues. CDR1 MNHEY and CDR2 SMNVEV come from the germline V gene (reference sequence). V was shortened by 3 bases and J by 10 bases, with 14 bases between the two germline ends. The CDR3 region is CASSLGSRDAQYF. The CDR3 bases are TGTGCCAGCAGTTTGGGATCCCGGGATGCGCAGTATTTT.

This clone has only one observation. The rearrangement links TRBV27 to TRBJ2-3; D assignment may be TRBD1 or TRBD2 (5 bases each). The CDR3 is 14 residues long. CDR1 is MNHEY and CDR2 is SMNVEV in the germline V gene (reference sequence). Trimming stripped 2 bases from V and 4 bases from J, with 10 bases between. For the CDR3, the DNA is TGTGCCAGCAGTTTAGGGAGAGGGGCAGATACGCAGTATTTT. Translating it yields CASSLGRGADTQYF.

J is TRBJ2-2 and V is TRBV10-3; D gene unclear. The CDR3 runs 14 residues. Germline V gene lookup returns CDR1 ENHRY and CDR2 SYGVKD. V gave up 2 bases and J gave up 1 base, with 5 bases separating them. The CDR3 loop reads CAISETGNTGELFF. The CDR3, as DNA: TGTGCCATCAGTGAGACGGGGAACACCGGGGAGCTGTTTTTT.

The chain has TRBV4-1 and TRBJ2-1; 13 nucleotides line up with TRBD2. Germline-derived CDR1 and CDR2 are MGHRA and YSYEKL. The CDR3 totals 19 residues. V shed 3 bases, J shed 0 bases, and the junction held 8 bases outside the gene matches. The CDR3: CASSQFGTSGAPSYNEQFF. The DNA of the CDR3 is TGCGCCAGCAGCCAGTTCGGGACTAGCGGGGCCCCCTCCTACAATGAGCAGTTCTTC.

This chain uses TRBV4-2 with TRBJ2-5, with 7 bases lining up with TRBD2. There are 19 residues in the CDR3. The trim removed 4 bases at V and 2 bases at J, leaving 19 bases unmatched. CDR1 and CDR2 from the germline V gene are LGHNA and YNFKEQ. The CDR3 region is CASSPHFIGSSGEQETQYF. The CDR3 region has the DNA TGTGCCAGCAGCCCCCATTTCATAGGGTCCAGCGGGGAACAAGAGACCCAGTACTTC.

The chain couples TRBV2 to TRBJ2-5, with D unresolved. The CDR3 totals 15 residues. V gave up 8 bases and J gave up 1 base, with 17 bases separating them. Germline CDR1 and CDR2: SNHLY and FYNNEI. This CDR3 reads CASVGSLGFQETQYF. The CDR3 coding sequence is TGTGCCAGCGTAGGATCCCTAGGGTTCCAAGAGACCCAGTACTTC. Using reference TRBV2 and TRBJ2-5 for the parts outside the CDR3, the full variable domain is EPEVTQTPSHQVTQMGQEVILRCVPISNHLYFYWYRQILGQKVEFLVSFYNNEISEKSEIFDDQFSVERPDGSNFTLKIRSTKLEDSAMYFCASVGSLGFQETQYFGPGTRLLVL.

The genes are TRBV9 and TRBJ1-3; TRBD1 matches at 10 bases. This CDR3 is 16 amino acids long. Germline V lookup: CDR1 SGDLS, CDR2 YYNGEE. J gave up 1 base and V 4 bases, and 5 bases lay outside the gene matches. CDR3 DNA: TGTGCCAGCAGCACCACGGGACAGGGGTCTGGAAACACCATATATTTT. Encoded protein: CASSTTGQGSGNTIYF.